This T cell receptor beta chain came from a study of shared clonotypes between healthy human individuals. Unmatched junction bases numbered 1, after V lost 1 base and J lost 4 bases. The germline V gene has CDR1 GTSNPN and CDR2 SVGIG (reference sequence). CDR3 length equals 13 residues. TCRdb's copy holds only in-frame clones and misses some; the assay was immunoSEQ multiplex PCR. Here the sample spans over 950,000 clones, around three quarters being singletons. As to this clone: The sample has other DNA sequences that encode this CDR3 too.

The V call is TRBV30, the J call TRBJ1-5; 7 bases match TRBD1. The sequencing sample was made of memory CD4+ T cells from PBMCs. This sample's subset: CD45RA-negative fraction. The sequence derives from a man younger than 35 in good health. Some clones in this sample may be carry-over from other donors' samples. DNA of the CDR3: TGTGCCTGGAGTGGGGACAGAAATCAGCCCCAGCATTTT. It translates to CAWSGDRNQPQHF.